Following are 27 T cell receptor beta chains from one sample sequenced in a study of T-cell memory formation after mild COVID-19. One entry per CDR3 protein results from TCRdb running MiXCR on the 5' RACE reads. The table has 300,000 or so distinct CDR3 sequences, 15% to 20% seen once; the top ten hold roughly 23%. Material: PBMCs or a T cell subset sorted from them (not recorded which). The receptor source for this set is a man younger than 35 who had mild COVID-19 (a few samples of this study predate the infection). Cell type and time point are not known.

The chain couples TRBV7-2 to TRBJ1-6; D remains unclear. The CDR3 is 16 residues long. V was pared by 5 bases and J by 1 base, with 12 bases between. From germline, CDR1 is SGHTA and CDR2 FQGNSA. CDR3 protein: CASSDPRSSYNSPLHF. The CDR3 nucleotides are TGTGCCAGCAGCGACCCAAGGAGTTCCTATAATTCACCCCTCCACTTT.

This sequence joins TRBV20-1 and TRBJ2-3; D is unclear. V shed 5 bases and J shed 1 base, with 10 bases lying between them. CDR1 DFQATT and CDR2 SNEGSKA come from the germline V gene (reference sequence). The CDR3 consists of 13 residues. CDR3 loop: CSAAEPRTDTQYF. The CDR3 nucleotides read TGCAGTGCTGCCGAGCCACGCACAGATACGCAGTATTTT.

The V and J genes are TRBV12-3 or TRBV12-4 and TRBJ1-2, with a tentative D call TRBD1 (5 bases). This CDR3 has 13 residues. Trimming removed 6 bases from V and 1 base from J, with 9 bases in between. The CDR3 here is CASSYDSNYGYTF. DNA for the CDR3: TGTGCCAGCAGCTACGACAGTAACTATGGCTACACCTTC.

This clonotype has a handful of counts. This chain connects TRBV7-2 to TRBJ1-5; D not resolved. The CDR3 has 14 amino acids. CDR1 is SGHTA, CDR2 FQGNSA, per germline. V shed 2 bases and J shed 1 base, with 6 bases lying between them. CDR3 coding DNA: TGTGCCAGCAGCTTACAGGAGAGCAATCAGCCCCAGCATTTT. Its translation: CASSLQESNQPQHF.

This clonotype turned up a few times. The chain recombines TRBV7-9 with TRBJ1-1; TRBD1 aligns across 8 bases. V lost 5 bases, J lost 3 bases, and 8 bases stayed unmatched. Per the germline V gene, CDR1 is SEHNR and CDR2 is FQNEAQ (reference sequence). The CDR3 runs to 15 residues. The CDR3 nucleotides read TGTGCCAGCAGCACCCGACAGGGGCGAGACACTGAAGCTTTCTTT. Its translation: CASSTRQGRDTEAFF.

The chain uses TRBV5-1 and TRBJ2-3; possibly TRBD1 or TRBD2 for D (5 bases each). Trimming removed 4 bases from V and 6 bases from J, with 21 bases in between. The CDR3 totals 16 residues. Germline CDR1 reads SGHRS; CDR2 reads YFSETQ. CDR3 nucleotide sequence: TGCGCCAGCAGCCTGGGGGAGACGACCGGCCCCGATACGCAGTATTTT. This gives the protein CASSLGETTGPDTQYF.

The chain links TRBV19 to TRBJ1-1; unclear D gene. CDR1 and CDR2 (germline): LNHDA, SQIVND (reference sequence). Trimming took off 0 bases at V and 1 base at J, with 9 bases between the two ends. The CDR3 has 15 residues. The CDR3 region is CASSIDGGENTEAFF. The CDR3 nucleotides are TGTGCCAGTAGTATAGACGGCGGGGAGAACACTGAAGCTTTCTTT.

The gene calls are TRBV7-2 and TRBJ1-4; no firm D call. Germline CDR1 is SGHTA and CDR2 is FQGNSA. The CDR3 runs to 13 residues. V was cut by 1 base and J by 7 bases, with 7 bases left in between. Written as DNA, the CDR3 is TGTGCCAGCAGCTTAGAGCGAAGTGAAAAACTGTTTTTT. Encoded protein: CASSLERSEKLFF.

This clonotype was seen a handful of times. This chain uses TRBV7-2 with TRBJ2-7; 10 bases match TRBD1. V lost 3 bases, J lost 7 bases, and 3 bases stayed unmatched. The CDR3 covers 13 residues. CDR1 is SGHTA, CDR2 FQGNSA, per germline. CDR3 residues: CASSLGQGREQYF. The CDR3, as DNA: TGTGCCAGCAGCTTGGGACAGGGGAGGGAGCAGTACTTC.

This clonotype was detected a few times. The rearrangement joins TRBV7-9 to TRBJ1-1; TRBD1 is a possible D gene (5 bases). The CDR3 has 15 amino acids. V dropped 5 bases and J dropped 4 bases, with 17 bases sitting between them. Germline V gene sequence: CDR1 SEHNR, CDR2 FQNEAQ (reference sequence). The DNA of the CDR3 is TGTGCCAGCAGCCAAGACAGCGCTGCGGGCACTGAAGCTTTCTTT. This sequence encodes CASSQDSAAGTEAFF.

The chain couples TRBV13 to TRBJ2-3; 9 nucleotides line up with TRBD1. The ends lost 5 bases at V and 6 bases at J; junction bases unmatched: 9. Germline CDR1 and CDR2: PRHDT and FYEKMQ (reference sequence). This CDR3 is 15 amino acids long. The CDR3 DNA reads as TGTGCCAGCAGCCCCGGACAGGGGAGGGAGGATACGCAGTATTTT. Its translation: CASSPGQGREDTQYF.

This clonotype has a count of ten or more. The rearrangement links TRBV7-2 to TRBJ1-2; possibly TRBD1 for D (6 bases). Germline CDR1 reads SGHTA; CDR2 reads FQGNSA. This CDR3 is built from 13 residues. Trimming took 3 bases from V and 2 from J, leaving 7 bases between them. CDR3 protein: CASSFGGNYGYTF. DNA of the CDR3: TGTGCCAGCAGCTTCGGGGGCAACTATGGCTACACCTTC. The complete variable domain, with remaining parts taken from reference TRBV7-2 and TRBJ1-2, reads GAGVSQSPSNKVTEKGKDVELRCDPISGHTALYWYRQSLGQGLEFLIYFQGNSAPDKSGLPSDRFSAERTGGSVSTLTIQRTQQEDSAVYLCASSFGGNYGYTFGSGTRLTVV.

A few counts support this clonotype. This chain connects TRBV18 to TRBJ1-5; no definite D call. The germline V gene encodes CDR1 KGHSH and CDR2 LQKENI. The ends were cut back, 1 base at V and 7 bases at J, with 8 bases in the middle. CDR3 length: 13 residues. CDR3 sequence: CASSPREGQPQHF. CDR3 in DNA: TGTGCCAGCTCACCACGGGAGGGACAGCCCCAGCATTTT.

The J gene is TRBJ2-5, the V gene TRBV6-2 or TRBV6-3, with 7 bases aligning to TRBD1. J gave up 2 bases and V 5 bases, and 5 bases lay outside the gene matches. Germline assignment: CDR1 MNHEY and CDR2 SVGEGT. The CDR3 has 14 amino acids. The CDR3 coding sequence is TGTGCCAGCAGTCACGGACAGGTACAAGAGACCCAGTACTTC. As protein: CASSHGQVQETQYF.

This clonotype was seen only a few times. Mismatch with germline at one junction end may stem from a read error. The rearrangement joins TRBV4-3 to TRBJ2-3, with D unclear. The V gene's germline CDR1 is LGHNA and CDR2 YSLEER. The CDR3 sequence is 14 residues long. Here the CDR3 DNA reads TGCGCCAGCAGCCAAATCCGCGGCACGGATACGCAGTATTTT. It translates to CASSQIRGTDTQYF.

This chain uses TRBV21-1 with TRBJ1-1. TRBV21-1 is termed a pseudogene. The CDR3 is made up of 18 amino acids. The CDR3 loop is CASSKAQKRRFMNTEAFF. DNA of the CDR3: TGTGCCAGCAGCAAAGCACAGAAACGGCGTTTCATGAACACTGAAGCTTTCTTT.

The chain is built from TRBV28 and TRBJ2-7; perhaps D is TRBD1 or TRBD2 (5 bases each). The CDR3 totals 13 residues. The germline V and J ends were trimmed by 5 bases and 5 bases, with 13 bases remaining between them. Germline V gene data show CDR1 as MDHEN and CDR2 as SYDVKM. The CDR3 bases are TGTGCCAGCAGTAGGGACCGGGGCCACGAGCAGTACGTC. It translates to CASSRDRGHEQYV.

This clonotype was picked up many times. The rearrangement joins TRBV2 to TRBJ2-5, with 9 nucleotides matching TRBD1. The CDR3 length is 14 residues. The V segment lost 6 bases and the J segment 5 bases; nucleotides outside the gene matches: 7. Germline loops: CDR1 SNHLY, CDR2 FYNNEI. CDR3 DNA: TGTGCCAGCAGCGGCACAGGGGGCAAGGAGACCCAGTACTTC. Protein: CASSGTGGKETQYF.

This clonotype was seen a handful of times. The rearrangement joins TRBV21-1 to TRBJ2-3; the table's D call, TRBD2, has no DNA check behind it. TRBV21-1 is a pseudogene. The CDR3 has 14 residues. The CDR3 is CASDYGGRVDTQYF. The CDR3 DNA reads as TGTGCCAGCGACTACGGAGGGAGGGTGGATACGCAGTATTTT.

This clonotype has only a few counts. The rearrangement uses TRBV30 and TRBJ2-1; the match to TRBD2 covers 8 bases. Germline-derived CDR1 and CDR2 are GTSNPN and SVGIG (reference sequence). The CDR3 has 14 amino acids. The V segment lost 4 bases and the J segment 3 bases; nucleotides outside the gene matches: 5. The CDR3 spells CAWNGGGNYNEQFF. DNA for the CDR3: TGTGCCTGGAACGGCGGGGGGAACTACAATGAGCAGTTCTTC.

The gene calls are TRBV12-3 or TRBV12-4 and TRBJ1-1; weak D call: TRBD1 (5 bases). The CDR3 runs to 15 residues. Trimming left V 6 bases short and J 1 base short, with 15 bases between. The chain's CDR3 is CASSPHTGRNTEAFF. CDR3 sequence (DNA): TGTGCCAGCAGCCCCCACACAGGCAGGAACACTGAAGCTTTCTTT.

The chain carries TRBV5-5 and TRBJ1-1; a weak D match, TRBD1 (5 bases). Deletions cut 6 bases from V and 11 bases from J, with 20 bases between. This CDR3 spans 13 amino acids. The germline CDR1 and CDR2 sequences are SGHKS and YYEKEE (reference sequence). The CDR3 DNA is TGTGCCAGCACCCAAGGGACTGGCACTAGGGCTTTCTTT. Amino acids: CASTQGTGTRAFF.

This chain joins TRBV20-1 and TRBJ2-7, with 7 bases that match TRBD2. J was trimmed by 5 bases and V by 7 bases; bases with no gene match: 8. Looked up from germline, CDR1 is DFQATT and CDR2 is SNEGSKA (reference sequence). The CDR3 extends over 12 amino acids. Here the CDR3 reads CSVARRGDEQYV. The CDR3 coding sequence is TGCAGTGTCGCCCGACGGGGGGACGAGCAGTACGTC.

There are many counts of this clonotype. The rearrangement links TRBV5-1 to TRBJ2-2; D is uncertain. Germline loops: CDR1 SGHRS, CDR2 YFSETQ. Trimming took off 0 bases at V and 6 bases at J, with 6 bases between the two ends. The CDR3 spans 13 residues. CDR3 DNA sequence: TGCGCCAGCAGCTTGGGTGGCGCCGGGGAGCTGTTTTTT. Translating gives CASSLGGAGELFF.

The genes are TRBV7-2 and TRBJ2-1, with TRBD2 as a possible D gene (7 bases). The germline CDR1 and CDR2 sequences are SGHTA and FQGNSA. The CDR3 runs 16 residues. Trimming took off 3 bases at V and 15 bases at J, with 27 bases between the two ends. CDR3 nucleotides: TGTGCCAGCAGCTTCCTCGGGGGGCCAGCAGACTCGTCTCGGTTCTTC. It is translated as CASSFLGGPADSSRFF.

This chain uses TRBV12-3 or TRBV12-4 with TRBJ2-7, with unresolved D. The CDR3 is 15 residues long. Trimming removed 6 bases from V and 7 bases from J, with 22 bases in between. The CDR3: CASSPRSLVIGEQYF. The CDR3, as DNA: TGTGCCAGCAGCCCGAGGTCCCTAGTGATCGGAGAGCAGTACTTC.

This clonotype was found a few times. V usage is TRBV7-9 and J usage is TRBJ1-2; D might be TRBD1 (5 bases). V lost 7 bases, J lost 8 bases, and 20 bases lay in between. This CDR3 region has 14 residues. CDR1 and CDR2 (germline): SEHNR, FQNEAQ (reference sequence). CDR3 bases: TGTGCCAGCACCATCACCGGGACCTTAGGCGGCTACACCTTC. Translated, it gives CASTITGTLGGYTF.